The rows below give T cell receptor beta chains drawn from one sample of a study. Each CDR3 protein is one row after TCRdb ran MiXCR on the 5' RACE reads. The sample records some 54,000 distinct CDR3 sequences, roughly 15% being singletons. Source material: naive CD4+ T cells sorted from blood. The receptors here all came from a female donor with breast cancer. Both conserved end residues are part of each CDR3. Each record gives: D gene, V gene, J gene, clone size, CDR3 length, CDR3 DNA, CDR3 protein. D genes are given only for firm matches. Where a row states a size, it is once, few, many or the class of an expanded clone; other rows omit it.

-,TRBV5-1,TRBJ1-1,few,14,TGCGCCAGCAGCAGGAACGTAGAGAACACTGAAGCTTTCTTT,CASSRNVENTEAFF
TRBD2,TRBV6-6,TRBJ2-1,-,17,TGTGCCAGCAGTCCTCCGGGACTAGCGGGGGGTTACAATGAGCAGTTCTTC,CASSPPGLAGGYNEQFF
TRBD1,TRBV5-1,TRBJ2-2,few,16,TGCGCCAGCAGCTCCTACAGGGGGTTGATCACCGGGGAGCTGTTTTTT,CASSSYRGLITGELFF
-,TRBV12-3/TRBV12-4,TRBJ1-5,few,14,TGTGCCAGCACTTCGGACATGAACAATCAGCCCCAGCATTTT,CASTSDMNNQPQHF
-,TRBV5-5,TRBJ2-7,many,11,TGTGCCAGCAGCACCAACTACGAGCAGTACTTC,CASSTNYEQYF
-,TRBV5-1,TRBJ2-2,-,15,TGCGCCAGCACCTCAGATAGCGGGAACACCGGGGAGCTGTTTTTT,CASTSDSGNTGELFF
-,TRBV5-1,TRBJ1-1,few,15,TGCGCCAGCAGCTTAGCCCTCGAAGCGTTCTCTGAAGCTTTCTTT,CASSLALEAFSEAFF
TRBD1,TRBV9,TRBJ2-7,few,15,TGTGCCAGCAGCGGGGGTCCGGGACAGATCTACGAGCAGTACTTC,CASSGGPGQIYEQYF
-,TRBV4-2,TRBJ2-1,-,15,TGTGCCAGCGGGAAGGGAGGAGTCTCCTACAATGAGCAGTTCTTC,CASGKGGVSYNEQFF
-,TRBV7-2,TRBJ1-5,-,15,TGTGCCAGCAGCGCCGGGCTCTATAGCAATCAGCCCCAGCATTTT,CASSAGLYSNQPQHF
-,TRBV7-8,TRBJ2-7,few,14,TGTGCCAGCAGCTCCCAGAGGCGTGCCTACGAGCAGTACTTC,CASSSQRRAYEQYF
TRBD1,TRBV5-4,TRBJ1-2,few,15,TGTGCCAGCAGCTCCCTCCGGCAGGGGGCGCGGGGCTACACCTTC,CASSSLRQGARGYTF
-,TRBV24-1,TRBJ1-5,many,14,TGTGCCACCAGTGATTTTTTGGGAAATCAGCCCCAGCATTTT,CATSDFLGNQPQHF
TRBD2,TRBV6-5,TRBJ2-4,-,13,TGTGCCAGCTCCTTAGGGAGGGAAAACATTCAGTACTTC,CASSLGRENIQYF
-,TRBV11-2,TRBJ2-5,-,15,TGTGCCAGCAGCAACTCTAGGGCTTTTCAAGAGACCCAGTACTTC,CASSNSRAFQETQYF
-,TRBV7-2,TRBJ2-7,-,13,TGTGCCAGCAGCTTAGACCGTGGGTTGGGGCAGTACTTC,CASSLDRGLGQYF
-,TRBV28,TRBJ1-2,once,15,TGTGCCCGCAGTCCCTCGAGAGGTTATGGGGATGGCTACACCTTC,CARSPSRGYGDGYTF
-,TRBV27,TRBJ2-7,-,14,TGTGCCAGCAGTTTGGGTGGCATGCTTTACGAGCAGTACTTC,CASSLGGMLYEQYF
-,TRBV5-1,TRBJ2-1,medium-sized,15,TGCGCCAGCAGCGCCCTGCACCGAAACTACAATGAGCAGTTCTTC,CASSALHRNYNEQFF
-,TRBV7-2,TRBJ1-4,many,14,TGTGCCAGCAGCTTAGGTTGGGGTAATGAAAAACTGTTTTTT,CASSLGWGNEKLFF
-,TRBV5-1,TRBJ1-2,few,16,TGCGCCAGCAAATATGGTCGGGACGGAGCTAACTATGGCTACACCTTC,CASKYGRDGANYGYTF
TRBD1,TRBV6-6,TRBJ1-4,-,15,TGTGCCAGCAGGTCCCCGGGACAGGGGGATGAAAAACTGTTTTTT,CASRSPGQGDEKLFF
-,TRBV27,TRBJ2-3,few,12,TGTGCCAGCAGTTCTAGACCTCATACGCAGTATTTT,CASSSRPHTQYF
-,TRBV9,TRBJ2-2,many,14,TGTGCCAGCAGGCTCGGGGAGAACACCGGGGAGCTGTTTTTT,CASRLGENTGELFF
TRBD2,TRBV6-6,TRBJ2-5,-,14,TGTGCCAGCAGCGTCCCAGCGGGAGGGGAGACCCAGTACTTC,CASSVPAGGETQYF
TRBD2,TRBV4-1,TRBJ2-2,-,17,TGCGCCAGCAGCCAAGCAACTAGCGGGGGCGGGACCGGGGAGCCGTTTTTT,CASSQATSGGGTGEPFF
TRBD1,TRBV4-2,TRBJ2-7,many,14,TGTGCCAGCAGCCAAGATACAGGGGCCTACGAGCAGTACTTC,CASSQDTGAYEQYF
-,TRBV24-1,TRBJ2-3,-,17,TGTGCCACCAGTGATGCTACCCCCAGGCGTGCAGGAGATACGCAGTATTTT,CATSDATPRRAGDTQYF
TRBD1,TRBV5-1,TRBJ1-2,-,15,TGCGCCAGCAGGTTAGCAGGGGGTGCTAACTATGGCTACACCTTC,CASRLAGGANYGYTF
TRBD1,TRBV4-2,TRBJ1-1,-,18,TGTGCCAGCAGCCAATCCGGGACAGGGGGGGGTTATTTTTCTGAAGCTTTCTTT,CASSQSGTGGGYFSEAFF
TRBD1,TRBV20-1,TRBJ1-2,few,16,TGCAGTGCTAGAGACGCCGAACGGACAGGGACCTATGGCTACACCTTC,CSARDAERTGTYGYTF
-,TRBV7-9,TRBJ1-5,many,13,TGTGCCAGCAGCTTTGGGCCCTCTTGGCCCCAGCATTTT,CASSFGPSWPQHF
-,TRBV5-5,TRBJ1-1,-,14,TGTGCCAGCAGCATACAGGGCCAGAACACTGAAGCTTTCTTT,CASSIQGQNTEAFF
-,TRBV6-1,TRBJ1-5,many,15,TGTGCCAGCAGTGGCCTAGGCTATAGCAATCAGCCCCAGCATTTT,CASSGLGYSNQPQHF
TRBD1,TRBV5-1,TRBJ1-2,-,11,TGCGCCAGCGGAGACAGGGATGGCTACACCTTC,CASGDRDGYTF
TRBD1,TRBV18,TRBJ1-6,few,14,TGTGCCAGCTCACCTGACAGGGGAGACTCACCCCTCCACTTT,CASSPDRGDSPLHF
-,TRBV7-8,TRBJ2-6,few,18,TGTGCCAGCAGCCTTATTGGATTAGGGGGGACAGGGGCCAACGTCCTGACTTTC,CASSLIGLGGTGANVLTF
TRBD1,TRBV12-3/TRBV12-4,TRBJ1-2,few,13,TGTGCAAGCAGCCCGGGACAGACTTTTGGCTACACCTTC,CASSPGQTFGYTF
-,TRBV7-9,TRBJ2-4,-,15,TGTGCCAGCAGCTTAGCTGGGGGAGGCGGAAACATTCAGTACTTC,CASSLAGGGGNIQYF
-,TRBV10-3,TRBJ1-5,-,13,TGTGCCATCAGTGAGTCGGGCAATCAGCCCCAGCATTTT,CAISESGNQPQHF
-,TRBV7-2,TRBJ1-2,many,11,TGTGCCAGCAGCTTATACTATGGCTACACCTTC,CASSLYYGYTF
-,TRBV2,TRBJ1-2,few,14,TGTGCCAGCAGTGAAAACGGGGGTTTCGACGGCTACACCTTC,CASSENGGFDGYTF
-,TRBV7-2,TRBJ2-3,few,15,TGTGCCAGCAGCTTTAGGGCGGGGAGCACAGATACGCAGTATTTT,CASSFRAGSTDTQYF
-,TRBV5-1,TRBJ1-1,-,15,TGCGCCAGCAGCTTGGAAGGGGGTAGGGTCACTGAAGCTTTCTTT,CASSLEGGRVTEAFF
-,TRBV29-1,TRBJ2-3,-,14,TGCAGCGTTATTATAGGTACCAGGGCAGATACGCAGTATTTT,CSVIIGTRADTQYF